What follows are 23 T cell receptor beta chains derived from one specimen sequenced in a study of Ad26.COV2.S vaccination and SARS-CoV-2 variants. Some clones are missing from TCRdb's copy, which holds only in-frame ones; the method was immunoSEQ multiplex PCR. The sample includes 430,000 or so clones, 90% of them seen just once. Treatment given: roughly 18 received Ad26.COV2.S at low or high dose, single or two shots; roughly five received placebo; per-sample allocation not given. Samples came from day 63 after the first vaccine or placebo injection. The source was peripheral blood, collected in a trial of Ad26.COV2.S vaccine versus placebo. These TCRs come from a person between 18 and 65 years old who received the Ad26.COV2.S COVID-19 vaccine or a placebo.

As concerns this clone: Distinct nucleotide sequences in the sample also encode this CDR3. The genes are TRBV10-3 and TRBJ2-7; 14 nucleotides line up with TRBD2. Germline values: CDR1 ENHRY, CDR2 SYGVKD. V trimming: 5 bases; J trimming: 5 bases; junction bases outside the gene matches: 2. The CDR3 runs 14 residues. The CDR3 protein is CAISPGLAGDEQYF. DNA of the CDR3: TGTGCCATCAGTCCGGGACTAGCGGGAGACGAGCAGTACTTC.

The chain joins TRBV6-5 to TRBJ1-2, with D perhaps matching TRBD1 (5 bases). Germline V CDR1 and CDR2: MNHEY, SVGAGI. V was cut by 0 bases and J by 3 bases, with 11 bases left in between. CDR3 length equals 15 residues. The CDR3: CASSYSTASHYGYTF. CDR3 bases: TGTGCCAGCAGTTACTCGACAGCCTCTCACTATGGCTACACCTTC.

This chain connects TRBV2 to TRBJ2-7, with 10 bases aligning to TRBD1. Trimming at V came to 8 bases and at J to 5 bases, leaving 6 bases not matched to a gene. The CDR3 length is 13 residues. CDR1 SNHLY and CDR2 FYNNEI come from the germline V gene. CDR3 amino acids: CASGKGTGDEQYF. Written as DNA, the CDR3 is TGTGCCAGCGGAAAGGGGACAGGGGACGAGCAGTACTTC.

The chain combines TRBV9 with TRBJ2-2; D tentatively reads TRBD1 or TRBD2 (6 bases each). The CDR3 has 17 residues. V gave up 0 bases and J gave up 1 base, with 13 bases separating them. Germline CDR1 and CDR2: SGDLS and YYNGEE. CDR3 DNA sequence: TGTGCCAGCAGCGTAGCAGTGGGGGGACAGAACACCGGGGAGCTGTTTTTT. Protein product: CASSVAVGGQNTGELFF.

The chain combines TRBV6-1 with TRBJ2-2; TRBD1 matches at 7 bases. This CDR3 comprises 14 residues. The junction had 3 bases not matched to a gene; V was cut back by 2 bases and J by 6 bases. The germline gives CDR1 MNHNS, CDR2 SASEGT. CDR3 nucleotides: TGTGCCAGCAGTGAACGACAGGGCCCCGGGGAGCTGTTTTTT. Translating it yields CASSERQGPGELFF.

The chain uses TRBV5-4 and TRBJ2-7; possibly TRBD2 for D (5 bases). V lost 3 bases to trimming and J lost 5 bases, with 9 bases between them. The V gene's germline CDR1 is SGHNT and CDR2 YYREEE (reference sequence). The CDR3 runs to 12 residues. CDR3 protein: CASSSGSHEQYF. CDR3 DNA sequence: TGTGCCAGCAGCTCGGGGAGCCACGAGCAGTACTTC.

This clone was picked up one time. The V call is TRBV29-1, the J call TRBJ1-5, with 8 bases identical to TRBD1. Per the germline V gene, CDR1 is SQVTM and CDR2 is ANQGSEA. The CDR3 runs 14 residues. Germline trimming cut 6 bases from V and 4 bases from J; bases unmatched to any gene: 8. The CDR3 loop reads CSVSLGQGNQPQHF. CDR3 nucleotide sequence: TGCAGCGTCTCCCTAGGACAGGGTAATCAGCCCCAGCATTTT.

For this clone: One end of the junction is discordant with germline, which a read error may explain. The gene calls are TRBV6-1 and TRBJ1-5, with 8 bases fitting TRBD1. Germline V gene sequence: CDR1 MNHNS, CDR2 SASEGT. This CDR3 has 14 amino acids. Here the CDR3 DNA reads TGTGCCAGCAGAGAAGGACAGGGAAATCAGCCCCAGCATTTT. It is translated as CASREGQGNQPQHF.

The rearrangement joins TRBV7-2 to TRBJ2-2; TRBD1 matches 7 bases. The CDR3 runs to 15 residues. The germline V gene encodes CDR1 SGHTA and CDR2 FQGNSA. V lost 1 base and J lost 1; bases outside the gene matches: 0. CDR3 sequence reads: CASSLGDRNTGELFF. The CDR3 nucleotides read TGTGCCAGCAGCTTAGGGGACAGGAACACCGGGGAGCTGTTTTTT.

V usage is TRBV6-6 and J usage is TRBJ1-4; TRBD1 is a possible D gene (6 bases). Germline values: CDR1 MNHNY, CDR2 SVGAGI (reference sequence). The CDR3 extends over 13 amino acids. The V and J ends lost 7 bases and 4 bases respectively, with 10 bases between them. The CDR3, as DNA: TGTGCCAGCACCCAGGGACATAATGAAAAACTGTTTTTT. Encoded protein: CASTQGHNEKLFF.

The rearrangement uses TRBV18 and TRBJ1-1, with 7 bases aligning to TRBD1. Germline lookup yields CDR1 KGHSH and CDR2 LQKENI. The CDR3 has 16 residues. With V trimmed by 3 bases and J by 4 bases, 11 bases remained unmatched. CDR3 bases: TGTGCCAGCTCACCCAGAGATGACAGGGAGAGCACTGAAGCTTTCTTT. It encodes CASSPRDDRESTEAFF.

This clone was counted once. CDR3 nucleotides: TGCGCCAGCAGCTCCCTAGCGGACCCCTACGAGCAGTACTTC. It is translated as CASSSLADPYEQYF. The chain links TRBV5-1 to TRBJ2-7, with 7 bases fitting TRBD2. V lost 3 bases to trimming and J lost 2 bases; unmatched junction nucleotides: 5. Germline lookup yields CDR1 SGHRS and CDR2 YFSETQ. This CDR3 spans 14 amino acids. The whole variable domain, filled in from reference TRBV5-1 and TRBJ2-7, reads KAGVTQTPRYLIKTRGQQVTLSCSPISGHRSVSWYQQTPGQGLQFLFEYFSETQRNKGNFPGRFSGRQFSNSRSEMNVSTLELGDSALYLCASSSLADPYEQYFGPGTRLTVT.

This clone was seen just once. The chain combines TRBV9 with TRBJ2-3, with 10 positions matching TRBD2. V lost 3 bases to trimming and J lost 1 base; unmatched junction nucleotides: 2. Per the germline V gene, CDR1 is SGDLS and CDR2 is YYNGEE. The CDR3 is 15 amino acids. The CDR3 bases are TGTGCCAGCAGCGACGGGACTAGCGGCACAGATACGCAGTATTTT. This gives the protein CASSDGTSGTDTQYF.

The V gene is TRBV28, the J gene TRBJ2-7; 9 nucleotides line up with TRBD2. After removal of 3 bases from V and 3 bases from J, the junction contained 15 bases not matched to a gene. CDR1 is MDHEN and CDR2 is SYDVKM in the germline V gene. The CDR3 totals 18 residues. In DNA form, the CDR3 reads TGTGCCAGCAGTTTTACCACAGATCTAGCGGGAAGTATCTACGAGCAGTACTTC. This encodes CASSFTTDLAGSIYEQYF.

This clone was picked up a small number of times. J is TRBJ2-7 and V is TRBV7-3; TRBD1 matches at 10 bases. V was clipped by 2 bases and J by 0 bases; unmatched bases: 1. Per the germline V gene, CDR1 is SGHTA and CDR2 is FQGTGA. This CDR3 spans 15 amino acids. The CDR3: CASSLGTGASYEQYF. CDR3 bases: TGTGCCAGCAGCTTAGGGACAGGGGCCTCCTACGAGCAGTACTTC. Full variable domain (rest looked up from reference TRBV7-3 and TRBJ2-7): GAGVSQTPSNKVTEKGKYVELRCDPISGHTALYWYRQSLGQGPEFLIYFQGTGAADDSGLPNDRFFAVRPEGSVSTLKIQRTERGDSAVYLCASSLGTGASYEQYFGPGTRLTVT.

CDR3 loop: CASTPGLAVYNEQFF. CDR3 DNA: TGTGCCAGCACCCCCGGACTAGCGGTCTACAATGAGCAGTTCTTC. This rearrangement joins TRBV11-2 to TRBJ2-1; TRBD2 matches 10 bases. The CDR3 extends over 15 amino acids. J gave up 3 bases and V 7 bases, and 6 bases lay outside the gene matches. The germline gives CDR1 SGHAT, CDR2 FQNNGV.

The rearrangement uses TRBV28 and TRBJ1-2; 7 bases match TRBD1. With V trimmed by 7 bases and J by 3 bases, 5 bases remained unmatched. CDR3 length: 13 amino acids. In germline, CDR1 is MDHEN, CDR2 SYDVKM. CDR3 DNA: TGTGCCAGCAATCTACAGGGGCACTATGGCTACACCTTC. Translating it yields CASNLQGHYGYTF.

The chain has TRBV5-4 and TRBJ2-3, with D perhaps matching TRBD2 (6 bases). The germline CDR1 and CDR2 sequences are SGHNT and YYREEE (reference sequence). CDR3 size: 15 residues. V dropped 2 bases and J dropped 3 bases, with 13 bases sitting between them. DNA for the CDR3: TGTGCCAGCAGCTTCCCGGGGGTGGGAACAGATACGCAGTATTTT. Protein sequence: CASSFPGVGTDTQYF.

This clone was observed once. DNA of the CDR3: TGTGCCAGCAGCCGGAGGGCATCCTACGAGCAGTACTTC. This gives the protein CASSRRASYEQYF. The chain joins TRBV5-5 to TRBJ2-7; D is possibly TRBD2 (6 bases). The CDR3 sequence is 13 residues long. The V and J ends lost 4 bases and 1 base respectively, with 9 bases between them. The germline V gene encodes CDR1 SGHKS and CDR2 YYEKEE (reference sequence).

The CDR3 spells CASSTSLWDTEMNTEAFF. The DNA of the CDR3 is TGTGCCAGCAGCACAAGCTTATGGGACACAGAAATGAACACTGAAGCTTTCTTT. V gene TRBV7-9 combines with J gene TRBJ1-1, with a weak D call TRBD1 (6 bases). CDR1 and CDR2 from the germline V gene are SEHNR and FQNEAQ (reference sequence). This CDR3 has 18 residues. V lost 5 bases and J 0 bases, leaving 22 bases between the germline ends.

The chain combines TRBV19 with TRBJ1-5; D is undetermined. Germline V lookup: CDR1 LNHDA, CDR2 SQIVND (reference sequence). The CDR3 runs to 13 residues. Trimming removed 6 bases from V and 7 bases from J, with 13 bases in between. The CDR3 DNA follows: TGTGCCAGTAGAACAGCGATGGGGCAGCCCCAGCATTTT. It specifies CASRTAMGQPQHF.

This chain uses TRBV21-1 with TRBJ2-2; TRBD2, the table's D call, lacks a check against the DNA. TRBV21-1 is deemed a pseudogene. The CDR3 covers 16 residues. CDR3 region: CASSARLARPTGELFF. In DNA form, the CDR3 reads TGTGCCAGCAGCGCTCGACTAGCGCGTCCCACCGGGGAGCTGTTTTTT.

The V and J genes are TRBV2 and TRBJ2-1, with D unclear. CDR1 is SNHLY and CDR2 is FYNNEI in the germline V gene. This CDR3 has 16 residues. Between the trimmed V and J ends, which lost 5 bases and 7 bases, there was a span of 21 bases. CDR3 amino acids: CASSPPGPSIGNEQFF. The DNA of the CDR3 is TGTGCCAGCAGTCCGCCTGGCCCTTCAATTGGGAATGAGCAGTTCTTC.